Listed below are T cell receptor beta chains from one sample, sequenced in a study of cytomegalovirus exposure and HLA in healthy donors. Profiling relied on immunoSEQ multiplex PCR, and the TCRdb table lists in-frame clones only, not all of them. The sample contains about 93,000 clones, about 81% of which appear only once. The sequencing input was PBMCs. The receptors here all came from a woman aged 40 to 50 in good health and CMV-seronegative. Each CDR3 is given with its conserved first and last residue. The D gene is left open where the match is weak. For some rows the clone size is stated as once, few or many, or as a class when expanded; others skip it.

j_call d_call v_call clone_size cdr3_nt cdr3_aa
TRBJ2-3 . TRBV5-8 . TGTGCCAGCCCCTACGGGATGGGCACAGATACGCAGTATTTT CASPYGMGTDTQYF
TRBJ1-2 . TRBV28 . TGTGCCAGCAGGCTCCCATGGGGACTTGGCTATGGCTACACCTTC CASRLPWGLGYGYTF
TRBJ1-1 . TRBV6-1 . TGTGCCAGCAGTCTGACACCGGGGGGTGGCACTGAAGCTTTCTTT CASSLTPGGGTEAFF
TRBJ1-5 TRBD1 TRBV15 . TGTGCCACCAGCAGAGTGGGGACAGGGGGTTCTCATCAGCCCCAGCATTTT CATSRVGTGGSHQPQHF
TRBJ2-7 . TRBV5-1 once TGCGCCAGCAGTCGTGCAGGGAACTCCTACGAGCAGTACTTC CASSRAGNSYEQYF
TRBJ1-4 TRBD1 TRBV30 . TGTGCCTGGAGTCCCGGGACAGCAACTAATGAAAAACTGTTTTTT CAWSPGTATNEKLFF
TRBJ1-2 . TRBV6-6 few TGTGCCAGCAGTAACGACTACAACTATGGCTACACCTTC CASSNDYNYGYTF
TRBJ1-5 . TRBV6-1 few TGTGCCAGCAGTGATCAGGGAACGGGTCAGCCCCAGCATTTT CASSDQGTGQPQHF
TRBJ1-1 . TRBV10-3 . TGTGCCATCAGTGAGGGAGGGTATGGGACTGAAGCTTTCTTT CAISEGGYGTEAFF
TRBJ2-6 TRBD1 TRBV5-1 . TGCGCCAGCAGCTTGAAAACAGGGGCCGCCAACGTCCTGACTTTC CASSLKTGAANVLTF
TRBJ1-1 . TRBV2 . TGCGCCAGCCTGGGGGGCACTGAAGCTTTCTTT CASLGGTEAFF
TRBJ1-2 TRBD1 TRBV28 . TGTGCCAGCAGAACAGGGGTTAACTATGGCTACACCTTC CASRTGVNYGYTF
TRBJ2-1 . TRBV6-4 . TGTGCCAGCAGTGACTCAACAAGTGAGCAGTTCTTC CASSDSTSEQFF
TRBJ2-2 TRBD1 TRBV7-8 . TGTGCCAGCAGCTTATTTAGGACAGGGGCTACCGGGGAGCTGTTTTTT CASSLFRTGATGELFF
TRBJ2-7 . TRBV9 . TGTGCCAGCAGGGAAGGTCTAGGGGTTGCGGACGAGCAGTACTTC CASREGLGVADEQYF
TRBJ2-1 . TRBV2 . TGTGCCACACGACAGGACTTCTACAATGAGCAGTTCTTC CATRQDFYNEQFF
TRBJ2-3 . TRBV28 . TGTGCCAGCACCCTAGGGGGGGGTAGCACAGATACGCAGTATTTT CASTLGGGSTDTQYF
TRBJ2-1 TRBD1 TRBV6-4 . TGTGCCAGCAGTGAAAGGGACAGGGGCTACAATGAGCAGTTCTTC CASSERDRGYNEQFF
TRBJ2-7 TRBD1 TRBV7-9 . TGTGCCAGCAGCCCGGGACAGGGGCCCTCCTACGAGCAGTACTTC CASSPGQGPSYEQYF
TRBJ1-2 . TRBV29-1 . TGCAGCGTTGAGTTCGCTAACTATGGCTACACCTTC CSVEFANYGYTF
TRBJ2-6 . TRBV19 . TGTGCCAGTAGTATAAAGGGGACTCCTGGGGCCAACGTCCTGACTTTC CASSIKGTPGANVLTF
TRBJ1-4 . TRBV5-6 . TGTGCCAGCAGCACCCTACAGGGACGACGGGAAAAACTGTTTTTT CASSTLQGRREKLFF
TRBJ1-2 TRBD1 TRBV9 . TGTGCCAGCAGCCCCCGAATGGACAGGGTCTATGGCTACACCTTC CASSPRMDRVYGYTF
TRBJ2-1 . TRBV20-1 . TGCAGTGCTAGTCGCGGAGGAGAGCAGTTCTTC CSASRGGEQFF